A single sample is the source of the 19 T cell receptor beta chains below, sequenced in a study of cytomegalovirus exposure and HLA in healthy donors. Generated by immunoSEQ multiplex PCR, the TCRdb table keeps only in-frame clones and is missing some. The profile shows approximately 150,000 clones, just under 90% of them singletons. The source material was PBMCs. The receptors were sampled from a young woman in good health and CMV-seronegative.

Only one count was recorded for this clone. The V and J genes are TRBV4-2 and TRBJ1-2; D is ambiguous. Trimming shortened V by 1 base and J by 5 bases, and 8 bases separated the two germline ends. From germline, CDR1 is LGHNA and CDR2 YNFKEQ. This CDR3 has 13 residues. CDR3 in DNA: TGTGCCAGCAGCCAAGCGGACTTTTATGGCTACACCTTC. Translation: CASSQADFYGYTF.

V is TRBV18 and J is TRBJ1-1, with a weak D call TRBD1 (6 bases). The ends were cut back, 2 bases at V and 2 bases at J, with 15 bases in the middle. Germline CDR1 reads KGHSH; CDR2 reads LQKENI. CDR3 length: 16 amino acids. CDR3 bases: TGTGCCAGCTCACCATTGTCAGGGGCTGGTAACACTGAAGCTTTCTTT. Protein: CASSPLSGAGNTEAFF.

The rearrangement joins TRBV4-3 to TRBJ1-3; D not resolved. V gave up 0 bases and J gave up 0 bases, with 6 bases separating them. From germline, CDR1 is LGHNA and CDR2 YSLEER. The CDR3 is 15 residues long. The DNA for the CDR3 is TGCGCCAGCAGCCAAGATTCCTACTCTGGAAACACCATATATTTT. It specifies CASSQDSYSGNTIYF.

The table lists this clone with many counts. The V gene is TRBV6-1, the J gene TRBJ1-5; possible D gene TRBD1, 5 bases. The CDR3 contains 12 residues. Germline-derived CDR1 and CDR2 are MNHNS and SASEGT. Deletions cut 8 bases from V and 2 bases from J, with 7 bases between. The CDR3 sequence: CASRGGNQPQHF. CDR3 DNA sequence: TGTGCCAGCCGGGGGGGCAATCAGCCCCAGCATTTT.

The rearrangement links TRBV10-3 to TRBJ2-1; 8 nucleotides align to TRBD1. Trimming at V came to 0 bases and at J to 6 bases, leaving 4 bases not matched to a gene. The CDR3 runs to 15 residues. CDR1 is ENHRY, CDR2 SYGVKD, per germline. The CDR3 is CAISESAGGSNEQFF. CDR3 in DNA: TGTGCCATCAGTGAGTCGGCAGGGGGCTCCAATGAGCAGTTCTTC.

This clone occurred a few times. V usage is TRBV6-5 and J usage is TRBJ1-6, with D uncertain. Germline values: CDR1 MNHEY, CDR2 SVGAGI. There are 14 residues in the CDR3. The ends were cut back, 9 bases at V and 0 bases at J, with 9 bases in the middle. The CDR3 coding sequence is TGTGCCAGTCGAGCAAGCTCCTATAATTCACCCCTCCACTTT. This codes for CASRASSYNSPLHF.

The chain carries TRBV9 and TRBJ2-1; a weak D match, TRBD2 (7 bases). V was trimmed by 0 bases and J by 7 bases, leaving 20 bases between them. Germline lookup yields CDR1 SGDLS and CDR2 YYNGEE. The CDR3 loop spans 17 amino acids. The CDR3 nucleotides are TGTGCCAGCAGCGTAGTGCCCGGGGGCGGGGGAGTAAATGAGCAGTTCTTC. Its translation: CASSVVPGGGGVNEQFF.

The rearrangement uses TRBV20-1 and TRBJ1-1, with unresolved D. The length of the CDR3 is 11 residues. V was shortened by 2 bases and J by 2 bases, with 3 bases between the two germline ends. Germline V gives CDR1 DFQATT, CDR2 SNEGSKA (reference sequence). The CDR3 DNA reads TGCAGTGCTAGACCTAACACTGAAGCTTTCTTT. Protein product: CSARPNTEAFF.

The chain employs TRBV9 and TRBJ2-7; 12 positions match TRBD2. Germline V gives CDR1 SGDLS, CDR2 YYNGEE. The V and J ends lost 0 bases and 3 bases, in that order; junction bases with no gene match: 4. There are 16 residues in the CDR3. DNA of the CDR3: TGTGCCAGCAGCGTAGGAGGACTAGCGGGGTTCTACGAGCAGTACTTC. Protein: CASSVGGLAGFYEQYF. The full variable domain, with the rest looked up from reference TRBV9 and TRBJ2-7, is DSGVTQTPKHLITATGQRVTLRCSPRSGDLSVYWYQQSLDQGLQFLIQYYNGEERAKGNILERFSAQQFPDLHSELNLSSLELGDSALYFCASSVGGLAGFYEQYFGPGTRLTVT.

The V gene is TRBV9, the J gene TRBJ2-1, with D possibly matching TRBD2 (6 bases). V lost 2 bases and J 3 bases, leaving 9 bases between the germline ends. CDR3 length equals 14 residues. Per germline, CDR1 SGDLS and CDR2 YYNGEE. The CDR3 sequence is CASSVRLDYNEQFF. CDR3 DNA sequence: TGTGCCAGCAGCGTGAGACTAGACTACAATGAGCAGTTCTTC.

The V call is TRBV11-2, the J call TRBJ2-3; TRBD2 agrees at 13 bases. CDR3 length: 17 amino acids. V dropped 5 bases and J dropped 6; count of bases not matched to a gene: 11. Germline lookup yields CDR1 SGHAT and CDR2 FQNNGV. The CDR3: CASSGPTSGGVRDTQYF. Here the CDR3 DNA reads TGTGCCAGCAGCGGACCAACTAGCGGGGGGGTTAGGGATACGCAGTATTTT.

The chain's CDR3 is CASSLGQGALGYGYTF. CDR3 DNA sequence: TGCGCCAGCAGCTTGGGACAGGGGGCGCTTGGCTATGGCTACACCTTC. The chain links TRBV5-1 to TRBJ1-2; TRBD1 matches at 10 bases. After removal of 0 bases from V and 4 bases from J, the junction contained 6 bases not matched to a gene. The CDR3 has 16 amino acids. Germline V gene sequence: CDR1 SGHRS, CDR2 YFSETQ.

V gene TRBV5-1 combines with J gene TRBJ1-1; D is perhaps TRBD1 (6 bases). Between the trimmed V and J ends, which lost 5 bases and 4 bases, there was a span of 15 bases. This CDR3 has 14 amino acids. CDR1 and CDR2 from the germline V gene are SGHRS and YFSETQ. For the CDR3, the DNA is TGCGCCAGCAGGACCACAGGGTTGGGCACTGAAGCTTTCTTT. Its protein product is CASRTTGLGTEAFF.

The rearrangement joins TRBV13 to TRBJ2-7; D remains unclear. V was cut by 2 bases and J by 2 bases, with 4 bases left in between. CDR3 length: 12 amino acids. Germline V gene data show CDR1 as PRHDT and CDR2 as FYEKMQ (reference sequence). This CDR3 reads CASSLSAYEQYF. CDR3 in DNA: TGTGCCAGCAGCTTAAGCGCCTACGAGCAGTACTTC.

CDR3 amino acids: CASSLAGTEAFF. The CDR3, as DNA: TGTGCCAGCAGCTTAGCAGGTACGGAGGCTTTCTTT. V and J are TRBV7-9 and TRBJ1-1; D gene uncertain. Trimming pared 0 bases from V and 11 bases from J, leaving 10 bases between. Looked up from germline, CDR1 is SEHNR and CDR2 is FQNEAQ (reference sequence). The CDR3 length is 12 residues.

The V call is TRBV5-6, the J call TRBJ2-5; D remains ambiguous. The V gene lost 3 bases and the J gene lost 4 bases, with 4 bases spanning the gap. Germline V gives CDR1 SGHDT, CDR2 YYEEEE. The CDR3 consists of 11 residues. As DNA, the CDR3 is TGTGCCAGCAGCTCATCAGAGACCCAGTACTTC. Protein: CASSSSETQYF.

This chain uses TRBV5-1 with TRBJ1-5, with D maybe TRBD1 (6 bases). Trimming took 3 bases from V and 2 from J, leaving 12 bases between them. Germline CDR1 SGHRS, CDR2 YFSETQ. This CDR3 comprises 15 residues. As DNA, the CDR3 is TGCGCCAGCAGCTGGTCAGGGGATGGCAATCAGCCCCAGCATTTT. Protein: CASSWSGDGNQPQHF.

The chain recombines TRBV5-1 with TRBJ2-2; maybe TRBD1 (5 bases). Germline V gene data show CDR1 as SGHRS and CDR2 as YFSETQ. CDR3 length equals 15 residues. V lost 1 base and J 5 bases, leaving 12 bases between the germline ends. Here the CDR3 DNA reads TGCGCCAGCAGCTTGCTTCAGGGAACAACCGGGGAGCTGTTTTTT. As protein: CASSLLQGTTGELFF.

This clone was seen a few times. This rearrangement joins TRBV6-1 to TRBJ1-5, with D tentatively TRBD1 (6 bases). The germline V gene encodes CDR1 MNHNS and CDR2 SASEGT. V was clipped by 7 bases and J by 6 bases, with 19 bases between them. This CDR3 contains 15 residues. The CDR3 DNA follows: TGTGCCAGCACCCGCGGGGGGGCGCAGGGTCAGCCCCAGCATTTT. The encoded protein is CASTRGGAQGQPQHF.